This T cell receptor (beta chain) derives from a study of shared clonotypes between healthy human individuals. Trimming cost V 5 bases and J 5 bases, with 15 bases left between them. CDR1 and CDR2 (germline): SEHNR, FQNEAQ (reference sequence). CDR3 length: 14 residues. Clones were read by immunoSEQ multiplex PCR, and TCRdb kept only the in-frame ones, dropping some. The table has 1,400,000 or so clones, 98% seen once. Input material: naive CD4+ T cells sorted from blood. Noted subset: CD45RA+ positively selected. The TCR sequence derives from a man aged 25-45 years in good health. J is TRBJ2-5 and V is TRBV7-9; D might be TRBD1 (6 bases). Written as DNA, the CDR3 is TGTGCCAGCAGCCGGGACCAGGGGAGCGAGACCCAGTACTTC. Protein: CASSRDQGSETQYF. The full variable domain, its missing parts supplied by reference TRBV7-9 and TRBJ2-5, is DTGVSQNPRHKITKRGQNVTFRCDPISEHNRLYWYRQTLGQGPEFLTYFQNEAQLEKSRLLSDRFSAERPKGSFSTLEIQRTEQGDSAMYLCASSRDQGSETQYFGPGTRLLVL.